These 4 T cell receptor beta chains originate from one sample sequenced in a study of blood T cell repertoires in COVID-19. Sequencing was performed with immunoSEQ multiplex PCR; in TCRdb, only in-frame clones are kept and a portion is missing. The data contain roughly 70,000 clones, 85% to 90% of them singletons. The source material was peripheral blood. Every receptor here comes from an elderly woman with active COVID-19.

In this sample, this clone turned up a few times. The chain couples TRBV7-3 to TRBJ2-5; 7 bases fit TRBD1. Trimming took 4 bases from V and 1 from J; bases not matched to a gene: 3. Germline CDR1 reads SGHTA; CDR2 reads FQGTGA. CDR3 size: 14 residues. Here the CDR3 reads CASSSGTAQETQYF. For the CDR3, the DNA is TGTGCCAGCAGCTCTGGGACAGCCCAAGAGACCCAGTACTTC.

This rearrangement joins TRBV28 to TRBJ1-4, with 7 nucleotides matching TRBD1. V was clipped by 6 bases and J by 3 bases; unmatched bases: 7. This CDR3 is 15 amino acids long. Germline lookup yields CDR1 MDHEN and CDR2 SYDVKM. Here the CDR3 reads CASSLSGQSNEKLFF. The CDR3, as DNA: TGTGCCAGCAGCCTTTCGGGACAGTCTAATGAAAAACTGTTTTTT.

The chain links TRBV6-5 to TRBJ2-2; tentative D call: TRBD2 (5 bases). CDR1 is MNHEY, CDR2 SVGAGI, per germline. The CDR3 runs 15 residues. Trimming took 4 bases from V and 0 from J, leaving 9 bases between them. The CDR3, as DNA: TGTGCCAGCAGTTCGTGGACTGCGAACACCGGGGAGCTGTTTTTT. It translates to CASSSWTANTGELFF.

The CDR3 DNA reads TGTGCCAGCTCACCTCAGGGGCTGGGTGGCTACACCTTC. This sequence encodes CASSPQGLGGYTF. The chain recombines TRBV18 with TRBJ1-2; TRBD1 is a possible D gene (6 bases). Germline CDR1 reads KGHSH; CDR2 reads LQKENI. The ends were cut back, 3 bases at V and 7 bases at J, with 12 bases in the middle. This CDR3 has 13 amino acids. The full variable domain, in which reference TRBV18 and TRBJ1-2 provide the parts outside the CDR3, is NAGVMQNPRHLVRRRGQEARLRCSPMKGHSHVYWYRQLPEEGLKFMVYLQKENIIDESGMPKERFSAEFPKEGPSILRIQQVVRGDSAAYFCASSPQGLGGYTFGSGTRLTVV.